The 23 T cell receptor beta chains below come from one sample, sequenced in a study of human T cells and chemical hapten exposure. The time point here: patch test 3, about 24 weeks after DPC sensitization. Treatment reported: therapeutic diphenylcyclopropenone sensitization with weekly scalp DPC. TCRdb processed the RACE reads anew with MiXCR; each CDR3 protein has one entry. This sample has some 110,000 distinct CDR3 sequences, with 34% found just once. Sequences were derived from whole blood, sampled in connection with sensitization to the hapten diphenylcyclopropenone (DPC). The receptors were sampled from a man aged 40-50 years with alopecia areata. Some clones in this sample may be carry-over from other donors' samples.

This clonotype occurred a few times. The V call is TRBV6-5, the J call TRBJ2-7; 11 bases fit TRBD2. The CDR3 covers 15 residues. Trimming took 6 bases from V and 7 from J; bases not matched to a gene: 11. Germline V gives CDR1 MNHEY, CDR2 SVGAGI. The CDR3 bases are TGTGCCAGCAGGACTAGCGGGGAGCTCCCTGGGGAGCAGTACTTC. Translated: CASRTSGELPGEQYF.

The chain uses TRBV5-6 and TRBJ2-7; 14 positions match TRBD2. Germline values: CDR1 SGHDT, CDR2 YYEEEE. The V and J ends lost 1 base and 6 bases, in that order; junction bases with no gene match: 9. The CDR3 consists of 17 residues. The CDR3 nucleotides are TGTGCCAGCAGCTTGAGGACTAGCGGGAGGAACGGCGCCGAGCAGTACGTC. It codes for CASSLRTSGRNGAEQYV.

The rearrangement links TRBV5-4 to TRBJ2-5; possibly TRBD2 for D (6 bases). The V gene lost 0 bases and the J gene lost 3 bases, with 9 bases spanning the gap. Germline assignment: CDR1 SGHNT and CDR2 YYREEE (reference sequence). CDR3 length: 14 amino acids. CDR3 nucleotide sequence: TGTGCCAGCAGCTTGGCCGGGAGAGAAGAGACCCAGTACTTC. Encoded protein: CASSLAGREETQYF.

This chain joins TRBV6-1 and TRBJ2-5, with D possibly TRBD1 on 5 matching bases. V was clipped by 4 bases and J by 1 base, with 13 bases between them. This CDR3 has 15 amino acids. The germline V gene encodes CDR1 MNHNS and CDR2 SASEGT. CDR3 sequence (DNA): TGTGCCAGCAGTGGCCTGGGGCACTTCCAAGAGACCCAGTACTTC. Its translation: CASSGLGHFQETQYF.

The chain joins TRBV20-1 to TRBJ1-2; no clear D. Trimming pared 5 bases from V and 6 bases from J, leaving 25 bases between. This CDR3 comprises 16 residues. Looked up from germline, CDR1 is DFQATT and CDR2 is SNEGSKA (reference sequence). CDR3 amino acids: CSALTIYWEKSNGYTF. CDR3 sequence (DNA): TGCAGTGCTTTGACAATATATTGGGAGAAGTCGAATGGCTACACCTTC.

This clonotype was seen a few times. The gene calls are TRBV6-5 and TRBJ2-5; no definite D call. CDR1 and CDR2 (germline): MNHEY, SVGAGI. V lost 2 bases, J lost 5 bases, and 15 bases lay in between. This CDR3 has 15 amino acids. The CDR3 nucleotides read TGTGCCAGCAGTTACGTGTCAACTCCCGGGGAGACCCAGTACTTC. Translation: CASSYVSTPGETQYF.

The chain couples TRBV7-2 to TRBJ2-3; 8 bases are shared with TRBD2. The V gene end was trimmed by 5 bases and the J gene end by 4 bases; junction bases not matched to a gene: 11. Germline CDR1 and CDR2: SGHTA and FQGNSA. The CDR3 runs to 16 residues. The CDR3 nucleotides read TGTGCCAGCAGCCCCGTTGGAGCGGGAGCCCCAGATACGCAGTATTTT. It codes for CASSPVGAGAPDTQYF.

The rearrangement uses TRBV24-1 and TRBJ2-7; 7 nucleotides agree with TRBD2. From germline, CDR1 is KGHDR and CDR2 SFDVKD. V lost 0 bases and J lost 0; bases outside the gene matches: 10. CDR3 length: 18 residues. Here the CDR3 reads CATSDLQGGDPSSYEQYV. The CDR3 DNA is TGTGCCACCAGTGATTTGCAGGGAGGGGACCCCTCCTCCTACGAGCAGTACGTC.

V gene TRBV10-3 combines with J gene TRBJ1-2; 11 nucleotides match TRBD1. V shed 0 bases, J shed 2 bases, and the junction held 2 bases outside the gene matches. CDR3 length equals 16 residues. Germline CDR1 is ENHRY and CDR2 is SYGVKD. The DNA of the CDR3 is TGTGCCATCAGTGAGTCACGGGACAGGGGGAACTATGGCTACACCTTC. Its protein is CAISESRDRGNYGYTF.

The chain joins TRBV6-5 to TRBJ2-3; maybe TRBD2 (6 bases). V was cut by 6 bases and J by 3 bases, with 16 bases left in between. This CDR3 region has 15 residues. Germline V gives CDR1 MNHEY, CDR2 SVGAGI. The DNA for the CDR3 is TGTGCCAGCAGGGAGGGTAAGGTCTCGACAGATACGCAGTATTTT. As protein: CASREGKVSTDTQYF.

This clonotype has more than one count but fewer than ten. V usage is TRBV28 and J usage is TRBJ1-5; D is perhaps TRBD1 (5 bases). The V end lost 3 bases, the J end lost 4 bases, and 13 bases lay between the germline ends. The CDR3 totals 15 residues. Germline V gives CDR1 MDHEN, CDR2 SYDVKM. DNA of the CDR3: TGTGCCAGCAGTTTTCCCGGGGGGGGTAATCAGCCCCAGCATTTT. This sequence encodes CASSFPGGGNQPQHF.

This clonotype was seen only a few times. This chain links TRBV29-1 with TRBJ1-1; the D gene is possibly TRBD1 (6 bases). The CDR3 sequence is 15 residues long. CDR1 is SQVTM and CDR2 is ANQGSEA in the germline V gene. Deletions cut 6 bases from V and 1 base from J, with 18 bases between. CDR3 nucleotides: TGCAGCGTCGCCCGCCTAAGGGGGGAGAACACTGAAGCTTTCTTT. This translates into CSVARLRGENTEAFF.

The genes are TRBV6-2 or TRBV6-3 and TRBJ2-1; 7 nucleotides align to TRBD2. After removal of 5 bases from V and 8 bases from J, the junction contained 12 bases not matched to a gene. The CDR3 extends over 15 amino acids. CDR1 MNHEY and CDR2 SVGEGT come from the germline V gene. The CDR3 sequence: CASSANRRERDEQFF. The CDR3 bases are TGTGCCAGCAGTGCGAATAGGCGGGAGAGGGATGAGCAGTTCTTC.

The rearrangement links TRBV28 to TRBJ2-7, with 8 bases matching TRBD1. This CDR3 region has 15 residues. Losses at the gene ends were 3 bases for V and 6 bases for J; bases not matched to a gene: 10. Germline values: CDR1 MDHEN, CDR2 SYDVKM. This CDR3 reads CASSLSPTGVAEQYF. CDR3 nucleotide sequence: TGTGCCAGCAGTTTGAGCCCGACAGGGGTAGCCGAGCAGTACTTC.

This sequence joins TRBV12-3 or TRBV12-4 and TRBJ1-1; the D gene is possibly TRBD1 (6 bases). V was clipped by 5 bases and J by 5 bases, with 12 bases between them. The CDR3 loop spans 13 amino acids. The CDR3 sequence: CASSSKGGTEAFF. The CDR3 nucleotides read TGTGCCAGCAGTAGTAAGGGGGGGACTGAAGCTTTCTTT.

This clonotype was observed a handful of times. The chain employs TRBV4-1 and TRBJ1-1; D perhaps matches TRBD1 (6 bases). The CDR3 contains 14 residues. In germline, CDR1 is MGHRA, CDR2 YSYEKL. V lost 5 bases and J lost 1, with 11 bases in between. Here the CDR3 DNA reads TGCGCCAGCAGCTTAGGACAGTGGAACACTGAAGCTTTCTTT. The encoded protein is CASSLGQWNTEAFF.

The chain's CDR3 is CSAQTGAGRDEQYF. The CDR3 DNA sequence: TGCAGTGCTCAAACGGGGGCGGGCAGGGACGAGCAGTACTTC. This chain links TRBV20-1 with TRBJ2-7; D tentatively fits TRBD1 or TRBD2 (6 bases each). With 5 bases removed from V and 5 bases from J, the gap between germline ends came to 19 bases. CDR1 is DFQATT, CDR2 SNEGSKA, per germline (reference sequence). CDR3 length: 14 residues.

The chain combines TRBV5-6 with TRBJ2-3, with 12 positions matching TRBD2. Per germline, CDR1 SGHDT and CDR2 YYEEEE. The V and J ends lost 1 base and 8 bases, in that order; junction bases with no gene match: 14. The length of the CDR3 is 18 residues. DNA for the CDR3: TGTGCCAGCAGCTTGTATCTCAGGACTAGCGGGGCCTTCTTTACGCAGTATTTT. It is translated as CASSLYLRTSGAFFTQYF. The full variable domain, its missing parts supplied by reference TRBV5-6 and TRBJ2-3, is DAGVTQSPTHLIKTRGQQVTLRCSPKSGHDTVSWYQQALGQGPQFIFQYYEEEERQRGNFPDRFSGHQFPNYSSELNVNALLLGDSALYLCASSLYLRTSGAFFTQYFGPGTRLTVL.

This clonotype was detected a few times. The chain uses TRBV15 and TRBJ2-5; TRBD1 matches at 7 bases. Trimming took 1 base from V and 4 from J; bases not matched to a gene: 9. Germline assignment: CDR1 LNHNV and CDR2 YYDKDF (reference sequence). This CDR3 is built from 16 residues. Here the CDR3 reads CATSRGTGGSGETQYF. In nucleotides, the CDR3 is TGTGCCACCAGCAGAGGGACAGGTGGATCCGGAGAGACCCAGTACTTC.

The chain uses TRBV11-2 and TRBJ2-5; 12 nucleotides align to TRBD2. Germline V gene sequence: CDR1 SGHAT, CDR2 FQNNGV. The CDR3 runs 14 residues. Unmatched junction bases numbered 2, after V lost 5 bases and J lost 4 bases. DNA of the CDR3: TGTGCCAGCAGCCCGGGACTAGCGGGAGAGACCCAGTACTTC. Translation: CASSPGLAGETQYF.

This clonotype was detected only once. The chain recombines TRBV6-5 with TRBJ1-1; perhaps TRBD1 as D (6 bases). Germline V lookup: CDR1 MNHEY, CDR2 SVGAGI. V was trimmed by 8 bases and J by 3 bases, leaving 13 bases between them. The CDR3 length is 13 residues. The CDR3 DNA is TGTGCCAGCCGTCAGGGGACCTACACTGAAGCTTTCTTT. Protein sequence: CASRQGTYTEAFF.

This chain connects TRBV14 to TRBJ2-3, with TRBD2 matching over 8 bases. The junction had 5 bases not matched to a gene; V was cut back by 8 bases and J by 4 bases. Germline CDR1 reads SGHDN; CDR2 reads FVKESK. There are 13 residues in the CDR3. The CDR3 nucleotides read TGTGCCAGCCCCACCGGGGGGGCAGATACGCAGTATTTT. This translates into CASPTGGADTQYF.

The gene calls are TRBV5-1 and TRBJ2-5, with 8 bases aligning to TRBD1. The CDR3 is made up of 12 amino acids. Germline V gene sequence: CDR1 SGHRS, CDR2 YFSETQ. V was pared by 8 bases and J by 1 base, with 1 base of the junction left unmatched. As DNA, the CDR3 is TGCGCCAGTACAGGGGGCCAAGAGACCCAGTACTTC. Its translation: CASTGGQETQYF.